This T cell receptor (beta chain) is from a study of blood T cell repertoires in COVID-19 (dated by TCRdb to the early 2020s). Context from the whole study: Collaborator samples came from the United States, Italy and Spain and covered acute and convalescent phases of COVID-19. The material from the prospective study consisted of cDNA or gDNA derived from T cells, B-cell-depleted T cells, or PBMCs. The dataset comprised deeply sampled blood TCRbeta repertoires from subjects exposed to, actively infected with, or recovered from COVID-19. A freely available public database, intended as a resource for researchers studying the immune response to SARS-CoV-2, is where the repertoires were released. The samples were drawn from the first 160 participants of the ongoing ImmuneRACE study and from about 1,200 subjects provided by 6 global collaborators. The sample metadata nearly always contained a de-identified subject ID, COVID-19 status, age in years and sex. HLA class I and class II types, where available, came from metadata supplied by the sample provider rather than from assay-based typing.

TCRbeta CDR3 regions were amplified from genomic DNA using the immunoSEQ Assay, a bias-controlled multiplex PCR. As for the authors' bioinformatics: The number of nucleated cells in each sample was estimated by amplification of reference gene primers within the assay. To quantify the absolute abundance of each unique TCRbeta CDR3 rearrangement, sequence reads were collapsed and filtered. For each sample, productive Simpson clonality was calculated as the square root of Simpson's diversity index across productive rearrangements. TCRdb took over this immuneACCESS table, retaining in-frame rearrangements with V and J assigned. Such tables are incomplete; in checked studies, under half of the missing clones stem from an unresolved V gene, and the remainder is unexplained. Clone size and V and J calls were adopted from that table, with D and trimming inferred from the DNA. Here the sample has 25,000 to 30,000 clones; around 90% occur a single time. Of the sample, around 2.8% falls within the top ten clones.

Collaborating institutions collected whole blood in K2EDTA tubes following their own protocols. For TCRbeta analysis, collaborators shipped samples as frozen whole blood, isolated PBMCs, or DNA extracted from either of those sample types. As concerns this clone: What this receptor recognizes is not known. Qualities for individual bases were not recorded, and no much larger clone is one base off.

The investigation overall reported the following: Clinical and demographic metadata were provided uncurated, with the amount varying by source and participant.

Taken from the germline V gene, the CDR1 and CDR2 loops are SGHRS and YFSETQ. For this chain, trimming is 1 base at the V end and 5 bases at the J end, and the number of junction bases without a gene match is 8. Counted from cysteine to phenylalanine, this CDR3 has 15 amino acids. The CDR3 DNA has 45 bases and is translated from base 1. The rearranged chain carries TRBV5-1 and TRBJ2-5; 7 junctional bases match TRBD1. Sequenced material: peripheral blood. The sequence was collected from a human donor in a cohort sampled during active COVID-19. This receptor has the CDR3 CASSLRTGGGETQYF. The sequenced DNA is TGCGCCAGCAGCTTGAGGACAGGAGGTGGGGAGACCCAGTACTTC.